A selection of T cell receptor beta chains follows, all from one sample in a study of blood T cells in healthy people across ages. TCRdb ran MiXCR on the 5' RACE reads and lists one entry per CDR3 protein. The repertoire includes hundreds of thousands of distinct CDR3 sequences, 20% to 25% of them detected once, and under 4% sits in the top ten. The sequenced sample consisted of blood. Receptors originate from a man aged 65 to 85 in good health. CDR3s include the opening cysteine and the closing phenylalanine or tryptophan. A D gene is named only where the DNA matches it firmly. Not all rows give a size; the values are once, few, many and, for expanded clones, a class.

TRBJ2-1,many,TRBV5-1,-,TGCGCCAGCAGCTCTACAGGAGGAGGTGAGCAGTTCTTC,CASSSTGGGEQFF
TRBJ2-1,few,TRBV5-1,TRBD1,TGCGCCAGCAGGGAACAGGGGGGAGGCAATGAGCAGTTCTTC,CASREQGGGNEQFF
TRBJ2-1,-,TRBV20-1,TRBD2,TGCAGTGCCGATTTCGGGGGGACTAGCGGAATTTACAATGAGCAGTTCTTC,CSADFGGTSGIYNEQFF
TRBJ2-5,many,TRBV6-2/TRBV6-3,-,TGTGCCAGCAGTTACCCGTACCAAGAGACCCAGTACTTC,CASSYPYQETQYF
TRBJ2-1,few,TRBV18,TRBD2,TGTGCCAGCTCACCACCGGGGACTAGCGGAGGCAATGAGCAGTTCTTC,CASSPPGTSGGNEQFF
TRBJ1-6,few,TRBV27,-,TGTGCCAGCAGTTCTCCAGGCATCTTTAATTCACCCCTCCACTTT,CASSSPGIFNSPLHF
TRBJ2-1,-,TRBV24-1,-,TGTGCCACCAGTGAGCCTGTAGGAGGGTCGGCAATGGGGCAGTTCTTC,CATSEPVGGSAMGQFF
TRBJ1-4,few,TRBV4-1,TRBD1,TGCGCCAGCAGCCGCTACAGGGGGCAGGATGAAAAACTGTTTTTT,CASSRYRGQDEKLFF
TRBJ2-5,few,TRBV11-2,-,TGTGCCAGCAGCTCGAGAACAGGGATGGGGACCCAGTACTTC,CASSSRTGMGTQYF
TRBJ2-1,-,TRBV15,-,TGTGCCACCAGCAATCCAGGGAAGCCCTACAATGAGCAGTTCTTC,CATSNPGKPYNEQFF
TRBJ2-5,few,TRBV5-1,-,TGCGCCAGCAGCTTGGTTCCGACCTCGGAGACCCAGTACTTC,CASSLVPTSETQYF
TRBJ2-1,-,TRBV13,-,TGTGCCAGCAGCTTCCGTAGGGGGAGCAATGAGCAGTTCTTC,CASSFRRGSNEQFF
TRBJ1-3,-,TRBV6-6,-,TGTGCCAGCAGTCTTCCACACGATATCTCTGGAAACACCATATATTTT,CASSLPHDISGNTIYF
TRBJ2-2,many,TRBV5-1,-,TGCGCCAGCAGCCCCGACAAGGGCCGGAGGTCCGGGGAGCTGTTTTTT,CASSPDKGRRSGELFF
TRBJ2-6,-,TRBV9,TRBD1,TGTGCCAGCAGCGTAGCTGGGACAGGGAGTCTCGGGGCCAGCGTCCTGACTTTC,CASSVAGTGSLGASVLTF
TRBJ2-1,-,TRBV15,TRBD2,TGTGCCACCAGCCCCCGACTAGCGACCGACCCTTACAATGAGCAGTTCTTC,CATSPRLATDPYNEQFF
TRBJ2-4,-,TRBV2,-,TGTGCCAGCAGCGTAGCGGCGGAATTCAAAAACATTCAGTACTTC,CASSVAAEFKNIQYF
TRBJ1-3,few,TRBV20-1,-,TGCAGTGCTAGAGTATCCAGGGTTAACACCATATATTTT,CSARVSRVNTIYF
TRBJ2-1,-,TRBV5-5,-,TGTGCCAGCAGCTTGTGGGGTTCGGAGAGCTCCTACAATGAGCAGCTCTTC,CASSLWGSESSYNEQLF
TRBJ2-2,-,TRBV12-5,-,TGTGCTAGTGGTTTGGCCCCGGCCGGGGAGCTGTTTTTT,CASGLAPAGELFF
TRBJ2-3,-,TRBV20-1,-,TGCAGTGCTGAGCGCCTCACAGATACGCAGTATTTT,CSAERLTDTQYF
TRBJ2-3,few,TRBV9,-,TGTGCCAGCAGCGTACAGGCCCAGGACACAGATACGCAGTACTTT,CASSVQAQDTDTQYF
TRBJ2-3,many,TRBV28,-,TGTGCCAGCAGTTTACCTTTTAGCACAGATACGCAGTATTTT,CASSLPFSTDTQYF
TRBJ2-1,-,TRBV3-1,-,TGTGCCAGCAGCCCGGGGAGGAACAATGAGCAGTTCTTC,CASSPGRNNEQFF
TRBJ2-5,many,TRBV14,TRBD2,TGTGCCAGCAGCCAACGCCTAGCGGGAGGACTCTACCAAGAGACCCAGTACTTC,CASSQRLAGGLYQETQYF
TRBJ2-5,-,TRBV20-1,TRBD1,TGCAGTGCTGGACAGGGGGCGGGGGAGACCCAGTACTTC,CSAGQGAGETQYF
TRBJ2-7,-,TRBV20-1,TRBD1,TGCAGTGCTAGAGATCCCGGACAGGGGGCATCCGGGCAGTACTTC,CSARDPGQGASGQYF
TRBJ1-2,-,TRBV28,TRBD1,TGTGCCAGCAGTTTGGGGGGACAGGGGGCGCGTGGCTACACCTTC,CASSLGGQGARGYTF
TRBJ2-4,few,TRBV29-1,-,TGCAGCGTTGTTCGGTCTGGGGGGGGGCTGGCCAAAAACATTCGGTACTTC,CSVVRSGGGLAKNIRYF
TRBJ2-2,few,TRBV5-1,-,TGCGCCAGCAGCCCCAGGCTACAGCCCTCGAACACCGGGGAGCTGTTTTTT,CASSPRLQPSNTGELFF
TRBJ2-7,-,TRBV20-1,TRBD1,TGCAGTGCTGGGACAGGGGCCAACGAGCAGTACTTC,CSAGTGANEQYF
TRBJ2-1,few,TRBV28,TRBD1,TGTGCCAGCAGTTTCCGGGACAGGGACAAGCAGTTCTTC,CASSFRDRDKQFF
TRBJ2-7,-,TRBV7-2,TRBD1,TGTGCCAGCAGCTTAGGAGACAGGGGGTTCTACGAGCAGTACTTC,CASSLGDRGFYEQYF
TRBJ2-5,-,TRBV7-9,-,TGTGCCAGCAGCTCCCAGTCGACAGGAGCAGAGACCCAGTACTTC,CASSSQSTGAETQYF
TRBJ1-2,few,TRBV24-1,-,TGTGCCACCAGTGATTTTCAAGAGAATGGCTACGCCTTC,CATSDFQENGYAF
TRBJ2-1,-,TRBV20-1,-,TGCAGTGCTTGTTGGGGCTCCTACAATGAGCAGTTCTTC,CSACWGSYNEQFF
TRBJ2-7,many,TRBV18,TRBD2,TGTGCCAGCTCCCAAACTAGCGGACCCTACGAGCAGTACTTC,CASSQTSGPYEQYF
TRBJ2-3,few,TRBV12-5,TRBD2,TGTGCTAGTGGTTTGGTACTTATCGGCGGGAGGGCCGCAGATACGCAGTATTTT,CASGLVLIGGRAADTQYF
TRBJ2-1,-,TRBV3-1,TRBD2,TGTGCCAGCAGCCATAGCGGGTACAATGAGCAGTTCTTC,CASSHSGYNEQFF
TRBJ2-7,-,TRBV6-2/TRBV6-3,TRBD1,TGTGCCAGCAGCTCTCCGGACAGGGCTGTGTACGAGCAGTACTTC,CASSSPDRAVYEQYF
TRBJ2-4,-,TRBV27,TRBD1,TGTGCCAGCAGTTCACTCAACAGGGGGCCAGCCAAAAACATTCAGTACTTC,CASSSLNRGPAKNIQYF
TRBJ2-1,few,TRBV7-9,-,TGTGCCAGCCTGAAGGGGGGGGGGTACGACAATGAGCAGTTCTTC,CASLKGGGYDNEQFF
TRBJ2-1,many,TRBV20-1,-,TGCAGTGCTAGAGATCAATTAGCGTACAATGAGCAGTTCTTC,CSARDQLAYNEQFF
TRBJ2-2,few,TRBV18,TRBD2,TGTGCCAGCTCACCTCTAGCGGGAGGCGACACCGGGGAGCTGTTTTTT,CASSPLAGGDTGELFF
TRBJ1-1,-,TRBV7-3,-,TGTGCCAGCAGCTTAAATGCCCGGGGTGAAGCTTTCTTT,CASSLNARGEAFF
TRBJ2-1,-,TRBV3-1,TRBD2,TGTGCCAGCAGCCAAGGCGGGAGGACCTCCAATGAGCAGTTCTTC,CASSQGGRTSNEQFF
TRBJ1-1,-,TRBV20-1,-,TGCAGTGCTAGAGTGGCAGGGCTGGACACTGAAGCTTTCTTT,CSARVAGLDTEAFF
TRBJ2-1,once,TRBV12-3/TRBV12-4,TRBD2,TGTGCCAGCAGGGGTCTAGCGGGAGGTAATGAGCAGTTCTTC,CASRGLAGGNEQFF
TRBJ1-1,few,TRBV18,-,TGTGCCAGCTCACAAAAGGGTCAGAACACTGAAGCTTTCTTT,CASSQKGQNTEAFF
TRBJ2-7,many,TRBV29-1,-,TGCAGCGTGAAAGGGGACTACGAGCAGTACTTC,CSVKGDYEQYF
TRBJ1-2,-,TRBV28,TRBD1,TGTGCCAGCTTTCCGGGACAGGGGGTAGATGGCTACACCTTC,CASFPGQGVDGYTF